What follows describes a single T cell receptor (beta chain). What it binds is unknown. The data were taken from a study of T cells expressing NK-cell markers. Looking at the study overall: One of eight sequenced donors was HCMV-seronegative; the other seven were seropositive.

Findings of the study overall: Four donors' CD3+CD56-NKG2C+ cells were dominated by the same clonotypes. Each of over 5 donors carried dominant NKG2C+ clonotypes accounting for about 1.0-7.5% of CD8+ T cells.

The CDR3 extends over 14 amino acids. Germline CDR1 is SQVTM and CDR2 is ANQGSEA. TCRdb re-called the 5' RACE reads and gives one entry per CDR3 protein, without DNA. This sample's clone table lists about 550,000 distinct CDR3 sequences. V is TRBV29-1 and J is TRBJ1-5; TCRdb's D call, TRBD1, is unchecked because there is no DNA. Source material: blood T cells: a sorted CD56 or NKG2C T cell subset, CD4+ or CD8+ T cells, or bulk PBMC T cells (not recorded which). This receptor was taken from a young man in good health. The CDR3 sequence: CSVLPGGVNQPQHF.